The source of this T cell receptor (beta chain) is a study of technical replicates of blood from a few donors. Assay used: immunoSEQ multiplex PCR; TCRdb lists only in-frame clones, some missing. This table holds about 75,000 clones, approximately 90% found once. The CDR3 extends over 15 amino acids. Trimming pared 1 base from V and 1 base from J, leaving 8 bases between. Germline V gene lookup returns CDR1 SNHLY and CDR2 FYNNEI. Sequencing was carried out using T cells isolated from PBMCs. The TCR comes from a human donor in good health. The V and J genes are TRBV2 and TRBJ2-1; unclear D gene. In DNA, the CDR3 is TGTGCCAGCAGTGAAGGACACCCATCCTACAATGAGCAGTTCTTC. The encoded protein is CASSEGHPSYNEQFF.